This T cell receptor (beta chain) was recovered during a study of CD8 T cells in ankylosing spondylitis. Trimming removed 1 base from V and 9 bases from J, with 16 bases in between. CDR3 length: 15 amino acids. Per the germline V gene, CDR1 is LGHNA and CDR2 is YNFKEQ. Only a few counts were recorded for this clonotype. The antigen remains undetermined. In TCRdb, the 5' RACE reads were re-called with MiXCR into one record per CDR3 protein. Found here are approximately 550,000 distinct CDR3 sequences, roughly 13% of them singletons; the top ten hold 6.5% to 7%. Study outcomes and limitations: Ankylosing spondylitis blood appeared to be characterized by a TCR beta motif of several highly homologous variants.

V gene TRBV4-2 combines with J gene TRBJ1-5; D perhaps matches TRBD1 (6 bases). The TCR comes from a male donor with ankylosing spondylitis. Input material: blood, either unsorted or a sorted T cell fraction (not recorded which). The CDR3 loop is CASSQVTGSPGPQHF. For the CDR3, the DNA is TGTGCCAGCAGCCAAGTAACAGGGAGCCCTGGGCCCCAGCATTTT.